Each of the 13 T cell receptor beta chains below was sequenced from the same sample in a study of cytomegalovirus exposure and HLA in healthy donors. 13 Jbeta primers and 60 Vbeta primers were used for the PCR. Sequencing used immunoSEQ multiplex PCR; TCRdb keeps in-frame clones, though not all of them. Of approximately 110,000 clones listed, around 76% were seen once; the top ten hold roughly an eighth. Input material: PBMCs. These receptors came from a woman aged 55-69 years in good health and CMV-seropositive.

The genes are TRBV11-2 and TRBJ2-5, with 8 bases aligning to TRBD2. The J call could be wrong; TRBJ2-7 is a better fit for the DNA end. The CDR3 totals 18 residues. CDR1 SGHAT and CDR2 FQNNGV come from the germline V gene. The CDR3 DNA reads as TGTGCCAGCAGCTTAGAACCCACGGGAGCGGGAGCCTTCTACGAGCAGTACTTC. Amino acid sequence: CASSLEPTGAGAFYEQYF.

The rearrangement links TRBV7-2 to TRBJ1-3; possibly TRBD1 for D (5 bases). The CDR3 sequence is 14 residues long. With 4 bases removed from V and 3 bases from J, the gap between germline ends came to 10 bases. Per the germline V gene, CDR1 is SGHTA and CDR2 is FQGNSA. This CDR3 is CASSSTEIGNTIYF. DNA of the CDR3: TGTGCCAGCAGCTCGACAGAAATTGGAAACACCATATATTTT. Based on the CDR3 plus reference TRBV7-2 and TRBJ1-3, the full variable domain is GAGVSQSPSNKVTEKGKDVELRCDPISGHTALYWYRQSLGQGLEFLIYFQGNSAPDKSGLPSDRFSAERTGGSVSTLTIQRTQQEDSAVYLCASSSTEIGNTIYFGEGSWLTVV.

This chain uses TRBV7-8 with TRBJ2-7; 7 bases match TRBD2. V lost 4 bases and J lost 3; bases outside the gene matches: 12. The CDR3 length is 16 residues. CDR1 and CDR2 (germline): SGHVS, FQNEAQ. The CDR3 spells CASSSTARLAIYEQYF. CDR3 DNA sequence: TGTGCCAGCAGCTCCACGGCCCGACTAGCTATCTACGAGCAGTACTTC.

A single count supports this clone. The chain links TRBV9 to TRBJ2-1; TRBD2 matches 14 bases. Trimming at V came to 3 bases and at J to 8 bases, leaving 4 bases not matched to a gene. Germline V gene sequence: CDR1 SGDLS, CDR2 YYNGEE. The CDR3 has 15 residues. CDR3 bases: TGTGCCAGCAGCGGACTAGCGGGGGGGCTCCATGAGCAGTTCTTC. Translated: CASSGLAGGLHEQFF.

The count of this clone is one. The rearrangement links TRBV7-9 to TRBJ2-1, with D possibly TRBD1 on 5 matching bases. This CDR3 comprises 17 residues. Per germline, CDR1 SEHNR and CDR2 FQNEAQ (reference sequence). V was clipped by 4 bases and J by 8 bases, with 24 bases between them. The CDR3 protein is CASSSPSEASKGDEQFF. CDR3 DNA sequence: TGTGCCAGCAGCTCTCCTTCCGAGGCTAGTAAAGGGGATGAGCAGTTCTTC.

V usage is TRBV5-4 and J usage is TRBJ1-1, with D possibly TRBD1 on 5 matching bases. CDR3 length: 15 residues. In germline, CDR1 is SGHNT, CDR2 YYREEE (reference sequence). The V and J ends lost 3 bases and 5 bases respectively, with 17 bases between them. The CDR3 DNA reads as TGTGCCAGCAGCTCGTCACCAGGGCTGGAGACTGAAGCTTTCTTT. Amino acids: CASSSSPGLETEAFF.

This chain joins TRBV7-3 and TRBJ2-2, with 12 bases fitting TRBD1. The CDR3 covers 18 residues. CDR1 and CDR2 (germline): SGHTA, FQGTGA. V was pared by 5 bases and J by 7 bases, with 14 bases of the junction left unmatched. The CDR3 DNA is TGTGCCAGCAGCCTTGTGGGACAGGGGGCGAGTAACCACGGGGAGCTGTTTTTT. Its protein product is CASSLVGQGASNHGELFF.

The V gene is TRBV6-6, the J gene TRBJ2-7, with 8 nucleotides matching TRBD2. This CDR3 contains 13 residues. With V trimmed by 5 bases and J by 3 bases, 3 bases remained unmatched. Germline-derived CDR1 and CDR2 are MNHNY and SVGAGI (reference sequence). CDR3 loop: CASSTGTSYEQYF. The CDR3 DNA follows: TGTGCCAGCAGTACCGGGACTAGCTACGAGCAGTACTTC.

The rearrangement links TRBV6-5 to TRBJ2-7; 7 bases align to TRBD1. J lost 2 bases, V lost 5 bases, and 9 bases had no gene match. The CDR3 spans 15 residues. Germline loops: CDR1 MNHEY, CDR2 SVGAGI. CDR3 loop: CASSRSGTAPYEQYF. Here the CDR3 DNA reads TGTGCCAGCAGTAGATCCGGGACAGCCCCCTACGAGCAGTACTTC.

The chain links TRBV7-2 to TRBJ2-3, with TRBD2 matching 9 bases. CDR1 is SGHTA, CDR2 FQGNSA, per germline. The CDR3 is made up of 16 amino acids. Trimming removed 5 bases from V and 7 bases from J; junction bases left unmatched: 13. The CDR3 DNA reads TGTGCCAGCAGCCGGGCGGGCGGGAGGGCCTCAAATACGCAGTATTTT. Translation gives CASSRAGGRASNTQYF.

The chain couples TRBV9 to TRBJ1-1, with 8 bases identical to TRBD1. This CDR3 comprises 14 residues. Germline loops: CDR1 SGDLS, CDR2 YYNGEE. J was trimmed by 7 bases and V by 4 bases; bases with no gene match: 9. CDR3 DNA sequence: TGTGCCAGCAGCTTTGAAGACAGGGGAAATGAAGCTTTCTTT. Translated, it gives CASSFEDRGNEAFF.

The chain links TRBV18 to TRBJ1-3, with D uncertain. Germline loops: CDR1 KGHSH, CDR2 LQKENI. V gave up 3 bases and J gave up 0 bases, with 9 bases separating them. The CDR3 is 15 residues long. The CDR3 bases are TGTGCCAGCTCACCTCAGGAAAACTCTGGAAACACCATATATTTT. This gives the protein CASSPQENSGNTIYF.

The V call is TRBV5-4, the J call TRBJ2-2; 8 bases are shared with TRBD2. Germline values: CDR1 SGHNT, CDR2 YYREEE (reference sequence). The CDR3 has 16 residues. The trim removed 3 bases at V and 0 bases at J, leaving 4 bases unmatched. CDR3 region: CASSSGTRPNTGELFF. The CDR3, as DNA: TGTGCCAGCAGCTCAGGGACTAGACCGAACACCGGGGAGCTGTTTTTT.